The rows below give T cell receptor beta chains drawn from one sample of a study of T cell responses to AZD1222 COVID-19 vaccine. Here immunoSEQ multiplex PCR was the method, and the copy in TCRdb shows in-frame clones only, minus some. This sample has 150,000 to 200,000 clones; roughly 93% occur once, and the top ten carry around 3.8%. The sequencing here drew on peripheral blood, taken on day 0 of AZD1222 vaccination. These receptors were taken from an adult in good health. CDR3s leave out the opening cysteine and the closing phenylalanine or tryptophan. Clone size appears in some rows only: once, few, many, or a class for an expanded clone.

V gene | clone size | CDR3 protein
TRBV4-2 | NA | ASSQELQVAGMVGTGELF
TRBV20-1 | NA | SASLRGSTEAF
TRBV6-6 | NA | ASSRGQRENYGYT
TRBV19 | NA | ASSRPPGTGGTSGYT
TRBV18 | NA | ASSPPGTAHGYT
TRBV5-5 | NA | ASSLSWDPGLASTDTQY
TRBV5-8 | NA | ASSSPGPSNYGYT
TRBV19 | NA | ASQKTAAPYEQY
TRBV7-8 | NA | ASSTEGPPNTEAF
TRBV6-5 | NA | ASSRRIGGELF
TRBV27 | NA | AILPDGYT
TRBV5-1 | NA | ASSSNDGGTEAF
TRBV10-2 | NA | ASSTGQGLPQH
TRBV5-1 | NA | ASSLAPPVVEQF
TRBV2 | NA | ASSLDRTGYGYT
TRBV6-4 | NA | ASSTTRQNGYT
TRBV7-7 | NA | ASSFQATSGGASWETQY
TRBV4-1 | NA | ASSQGDSLAKNIQY
TRBV15 | NA | ATRTSTSYNEQF
TRBV6-5 | NA | ASFGGNYGYT
TRBV6-1 | NA | ASSEWPRQDEKLF
TRBV9 | NA | ASSSRDFSGNTIY
TRBV4-1 | NA | ASSQDLGERNTIY
TRBV7-9 | once | ASSRGLSNQPQH
TRBV14 | NA | ASSPIPLGEQY
TRBV9 | NA | ASSTHDNTEAF
TRBV7-6 | few | ASSLRSGTVYEQY
TRBV6-5 | NA | ASTAGNTIY
TRBV3-1/TRBV3-2 | NA | ASSRPGEGTQY
TRBV7-2 | NA | ASSHQTGRDGYT
TRBV6-5 | NA | AAGGSHSSYEQY
TRBV7-9 | NA | ASSARDRGHTEAF
TRBV5-1 | NA | ASSLQGTNEKLF
TRBV12-3/TRBV12-4 | NA | ASSLGGANVLT
TRBV5-1 | NA | ASSLGWTSTGELF
TRBV21-1 | NA | ASSKKSPYPYNEQF
TRBV29-1 | once | SVVASNTEAF
TRBV5-1 | once | ASSLELAGVEQY
TRBV6-1 | NA | ASSQAWTGADQPQH
TRBV25-1 | once | ASSSTGGLTDTQY
TRBV20-1 | NA | SPSGRNEQF
TRBV7-9 | NA | ASSLVRVREGQDNEQF
TRBV2 | NA | ASRHGRDAGYRPVTGELF
TRBV19 | NA | ASSTLLGQTEAF
TRBV29-1 | NA | SVELMGRAFT
TRBV28 | NA | ASSLGNQPQH
TRBV11-2 | NA | ASSLEGIAGAQETQY
TRBV18 | NA | ASSPGRGRDEQY
TRBV7-9 | NA | ASSLAPGQGSTEAF
TRBV7-2 | NA | ASSFSGYNEQF